This T cell receptor (beta chain) appears in the sequencing data of a study of cytomegalovirus exposure and HLA in healthy donors. General study findings and limits: HLA allele associations emerged for under 20,000 TCR beta sequences in a later analysis, at 0.05 false discovery rate. Equally common other TCR beta chains were less clonally expanded than HLA-associated ones, a later analysis found.

PCR used 60 Vbeta primers and 13 Jbeta primers. TCRdb's table, derived via immunoSEQ multiplex PCR, lists solely in-frame clones and lacks some. This table holds approximately 140,000 clones, 82% found once. CDR1 and CDR2 from the germline V gene are LGHNA and YSLEER. The V segment lost 1 base and the J segment 5 bases; nucleotides outside the gene matches: 20. The CDR3 consists of 22 residues. With respect to this clone: Antigen unknown.

V is TRBV4-3 and J is TRBJ2-1; 13 nucleotides match TRBD2. Sequenced input: PBMCs. The sequence was collected from a male donor in good health and CMV-seronegative. The DNA for the CDR3 is TGCGCCAGCAGCCAAGGCCGTCCGGAACTAGCGGGAGGGCCCGGGATCCACAATGAGCAGTTCTTC. Translating it yields CASSQGRPELAGGPGIHNEQFF.